This TCR beta chain was observed in a study of vaccination and CD4 T cells after COVID-19. The treatment: approximately 11-day PBMC culture with coronavirus spike peptide pools or control peptides (ViraFEST assay). The CDR3 has 15 residues. Trimming took 6 bases from V and 0 from J; bases not matched to a gene: 1. Germline-derived CDR1 and CDR2 are MDHEN and SYDVKM. Sequence data for DNA of cultured CD4+ T cells were generated by the Oncomine TCR Beta short-read assay. A single record per CDR3 protein comes from TCRdb applying MiXCR to the PCR reads. The repertoire has around 20,000 distinct CDR3 sequences, about 50% of them found once; the top ten carry 7.2%. Notes on this clonotype: Its antigen is still unknown.

The source material was CD4+ T cells from blood, cultured in vitro, sampled before SARS-CoV-2 vaccination. This chain links TRBV28 with TRBJ1-5; TRBD1 agrees at 11 bases. The sequence came from a human donor who had recovered from COVID-19. CDR3 region: CASRGQGDSNQPQHF. The DNA of the CDR3 is TGTGCCAGCAGGGGACAGGGGGATAGCAATCAGCCCCAGCATTTT.